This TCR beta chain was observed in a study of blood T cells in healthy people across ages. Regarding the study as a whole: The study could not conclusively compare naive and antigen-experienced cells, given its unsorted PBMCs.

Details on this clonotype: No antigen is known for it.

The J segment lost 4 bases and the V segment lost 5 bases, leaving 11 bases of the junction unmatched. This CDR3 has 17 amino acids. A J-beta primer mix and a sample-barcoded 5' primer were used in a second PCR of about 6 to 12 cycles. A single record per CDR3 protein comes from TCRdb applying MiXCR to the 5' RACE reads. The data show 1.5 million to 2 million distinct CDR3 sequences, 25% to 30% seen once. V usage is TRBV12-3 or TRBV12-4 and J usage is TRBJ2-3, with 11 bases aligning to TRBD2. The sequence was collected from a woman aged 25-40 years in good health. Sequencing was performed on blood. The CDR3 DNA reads TGTGCCAGCAGTCGTAGCGGGGGGGCCGTGCCGGCAGATACGCAGTATTTT. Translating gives CASSRSGGAVPADTQYF.